This TCR beta chain was recorded in a study of PD-1 blockade in classical Hodgkin lymphoma. The germline gives CDR1 SEHNR, CDR2 FQNEAQ (reference sequence). CDR3 length: 17 amino acids. V gave up 1 base and J gave up 4 bases, with 19 bases separating them. Time point noted: cycle 4 day 1 (C4D1), after about 6 weeks of nivolumab. In every patient, relapse followed autologous stem cell transplantation, while exposure to brentuximab vedotin differed. In regard to this clone: Its antigen is still unknown.

Whole-study results and caveats: Significantly greater TCR diversity emerged by C4D1 in CD4+ cells but not CD8+ cells.

The method was immunoSEQ multiplex PCR; TCRdb's version includes in-frame clones alone and lacks a portion of them. This sample has about 93,000 clones; approximately 78% occur once, and the top ten carry about 9.4%. J is TRBJ1-1 and V is TRBV7-9; D ambiguous. The TCR originated in a human donor with classical Hodgkin lymphoma. The material was peripheral blood mononuclear cells (PBMCs), obtained before the fourth cycle of nivolumab. In DNA form, the CDR3 reads TGTGCCAGCAGCTTAGGCAAGGGTTTGATTTTGGGCACTGAAGCTTTCTTT. As protein: CASSLGKGLILGTEAFF.